The clone carrying this T cell receptor (beta chain) was detected many times. As for treatment: skin biopsy from PPD injection site in Mantoux-positive individual. Cells were not sorted; total RNA input targeted about 1 to 1000 ng. Reverse transcription of blood and skin TCR RNA was primed at alpha and beta constant regions. Four PCR rounds used nested alpha and beta constant region primers plus the SP2 primer. In TCRdb, the UMI-ligation and nested PCR reads were re-called with MiXCR into one record per CDR3 protein. The sample lists approximately 20,000 distinct CDR3 sequences; about a tenth were seen once. This record comes from a study of naive and memory T cell subsets. This sequence originates from an adult in good health. This specimen was skin, taken from a tuberculin skin test site.

The CDR3 loop reads CASSPRGEQYF. In DNA, the CDR3 is TGTGCCAGCAGCCCGAGGGGTGAGCAGTACTTC. The V call is TRBV28, the J call TRBJ2-7; D may match TRBD1 or TRBD2 (5 bases each). The CDR3 has 11 amino acids. The V gene's germline CDR1 is MDHEN and CDR2 SYDVKM. V was cut by 6 bases and J by 7 bases, with 10 bases left in between.